These 31 T cell receptor beta chains originate from one sample sequenced in a study of blood T cells in healthy people across ages. The second PCR ran roughly 7 to 11 cycles with a sample-barcoded 5' primer and J-beta primers. Via MiXCR, TCRdb re-called the 5' RACE reads, giving one row per CDR3 protein. The sample has 1.5 million to 2 million distinct CDR3 sequences; approximately 28% are singletons. Material: blood. These receptors came from a woman in her 30s in good health.

This clonotype was counted at least ten times. The rearrangement uses TRBV29-1 and TRBJ2-1, with D hard to call. CDR1 and CDR2 from the germline V gene are SQVTM and ANQGSEA. The V gene lost 3 bases and the J gene lost 4 bases, with 7 bases spanning the gap. The CDR3 is 12 amino acids. The CDR3 loop is CSVEFGYNEQFF. CDR3 DNA sequence: TGCAGCGTTGAGTTCGGGTACAATGAGCAGTTCTTC.

The J gene is TRBJ2-1, the V gene TRBV5-5; D is undetermined. V lost 2 bases and J lost 0, with 6 bases in between. The CDR3 has 14 amino acids. Germline assignment: CDR1 SGHKS and CDR2 YYEKEE (reference sequence). The CDR3 is CASSFDISYNEQFF. The DNA for the CDR3 is TGTGCCAGCAGCTTCGACATCTCCTACAATGAGCAGTTCTTC.

The rearrangement joins TRBV5-1 to TRBJ1-4; D uncertain. The CDR3 extends over 16 amino acids. Germline V gene data show CDR1 as SGHRS and CDR2 as YFSETQ. V lost 0 bases, J lost 4 bases, and 13 bases lay in between. The CDR3 sequence: CASSLAGRPLNEKLFF. The CDR3, as DNA: TGCGCCAGCAGCTTGGCCGGGAGACCCCTTAATGAAAAACTGTTTTTT. Full variable domain (rest looked up from reference TRBV5-1 and TRBJ1-4): KAGVTQTPRYLIKTRGQQVTLSCSPISGHRSVSWYQQTPGQGLQFLFEYFSETQRNKGNFPGRFSGRQFSNSRSEMNVSTLELGDSALYLCASSLAGRPLNEKLFFGSGTQLSVL.

The gene calls are TRBV11-2 and TRBJ2-3; D gene uncertain. This CDR3 spans 17 amino acids. Germline V CDR1 and CDR2: SGHAT, FQNNGV. V was pared by 5 bases and J by 2 bases, with 20 bases between. As DNA, the CDR3 is TGTGCCAGCAGCCTCTCGGGTGTAGGGTTTTCCACAGATACGCAGTATTTT. Protein product: CASSLSGVGFSTDTQYF.

The V gene is TRBV20-1, the J gene TRBJ2-3, with D perhaps TRBD2 (5 bases). Germline-derived CDR1 and CDR2 are DFQATT and SNEGSKA (reference sequence). The CDR3 is 15 amino acids. V shed 3 bases and J shed 7 bases, with 20 bases lying between them. The CDR3, as DNA: TGCAGTGCTAGCTCAGGCCCGAGGGCAAAGAATACGCAGTATTTT. Its translation: CSASSGPRAKNTQYF.

This clonotype occurred a few times. The chain recombines TRBV2 with TRBJ1-2; tentatively, D is TRBD1 (5 bases). The CDR3 runs 14 residues. V was shortened by 6 bases and J by 8 bases, with 19 bases between the two germline ends. CDR1 is SNHLY and CDR2 is FYNNEI in the germline V gene. Written as DNA, the CDR3 is TGTGCCAGCAGAAATCAGGGTGTTGTTTCGGGCTACACCTTC. Protein sequence: CASRNQGVVSGYTF.

This clonotype was seen many times. This chain joins TRBV25-1 and TRBJ1-2; D ambiguous. CDR3 length equals 14 residues. Germline loops: CDR1 MGHDK, CDR2 SYGVNS. V was pared by 2 bases and J by 2 bases, with 9 bases between. In DNA form, the CDR3 reads TGTGCCAGCAGTGAAGCCAGGAGAAACTATGGCTACACCTTC. This translates into CASSEARRNYGYTF.

This clonotype was seen many times. V and J are TRBV7-2 and TRBJ2-7, with D tentatively TRBD1 (6 bases). V was cut by 5 bases and J by 0 bases, with 17 bases left in between. The CDR3 is made up of 16 amino acids. CDR1 is SGHTA and CDR2 is FQGNSA in the germline V gene. CDR3 region: CASSHLGGSTSYEQYF. In DNA, the CDR3 is TGTGCCAGCAGCCACTTAGGGGGTAGCACCTCCTACGAGCAGTACTTC.

This clonotype was counted many times. The J gene is TRBJ2-4, the V gene TRBV7-2; 8 bases are shared with TRBD1. The V segment lost 8 bases and the J segment 3 bases; nucleotides outside the gene matches: 6. This CDR3 has 14 amino acids. Germline values: CDR1 SGHTA, CDR2 FQGNSA. CDR3 protein: CASSPGQGKNIQYF. For the CDR3, the DNA is TGTGCCAGCTCACCAGGACAGGGCAAAAACATTCAGTACTTC.

This clonotype was detected only a few times. The chain has TRBV10-1 and TRBJ2-4; D is uncertain. The J call is doubtful: the DNA matches TRBJ2-7 better. Germline CDR1 is WNHNN and CDR2 is SYGVQD (reference sequence). The CDR3 runs to 14 residues. The CDR3 coding sequence is TGCGCCAGCAGTGAGTCTGGATTATTGGCCGAGCAGTACTTC. Protein sequence: CASSESGLLAEQYF.

This clonotype was detected a few times. The V and J genes are TRBV2 and TRBJ2-7, with D perhaps TRBD2 (6 bases). Germline values: CDR1 SNHLY, CDR2 FYNNEI. The CDR3 covers 14 residues. V was shortened by 2 bases and J by 5 bases, with 13 bases between the two germline ends. The CDR3 sequence is CASSESQGGNEQYF. CDR3 coding DNA: TGTGCCAGCAGTGAAAGCCAGGGAGGTAACGAGCAGTACTTC.

This clonotype was detected ten times or more. This sequence joins TRBV15 and TRBJ2-5; 9 bases agree with TRBD2. The CDR3 extends over 15 amino acids. Losses at the gene ends were 4 bases for V and 2 bases for J; bases not matched to a gene: 5. Germline V CDR1 and CDR2: LNHNV, YYDKDF (reference sequence). The CDR3 nucleotides read TGTGCCACCAGCATTGGAGCGGGGGGTCAAGAGACCCAGTACTTC. Amino acids: CATSIGAGGQETQYF.

The sample holds a few counts of this clonotype. This rearrangement joins TRBV9 to TRBJ1-4; TRBD1 matches at 9 bases. Per the germline V gene, CDR1 is SGDLS and CDR2 is YYNGEE. The CDR3 runs to 15 residues. With V trimmed by 10 bases and J by 7 bases, 14 bases remained unmatched. Here the CDR3 reads CAWTGQGGNSEKLFF. The CDR3 bases are TGTGCCTGGACGGGACAGGGAGGCAATAGTGAAAAACTGTTTTTT.

The chain joins TRBV12-5 to TRBJ2-1; the match to TRBD1 covers 8 bases. This CDR3 is 13 amino acids long. The germline V gene encodes CDR1 LGHNT and CDR2 FRNRAP. The V gene end was trimmed by 7 bases and the J gene end by 11 bases; junction bases not matched to a gene: 10. The CDR3: CASAADRGHKQFF. The CDR3, as DNA: TGTGCTAGTGCTGCCGACAGGGGCCATAAGCAGTTCTTC.

The chain uses TRBV6-2 or TRBV6-3 and TRBJ1-1, with D uncertain. V gave up 6 bases and J gave up 2 bases, with 13 bases separating them. The CDR3 contains 14 residues. Germline V gene lookup returns CDR1 MNHEY and CDR2 SVGEGT. The CDR3 loop reads CASRPSGSNTEAFF. Here the CDR3 DNA reads TGTGCCAGCAGGCCTTCGGGGTCCAACACTGAAGCTTTCTTT.

The rearrangement links TRBV2 to TRBJ1-4; a possible D gene is TRBD1 (5 bases). V was clipped by 6 bases and J by 4 bases, with 12 bases between them. This CDR3 is 14 amino acids long. Germline values: CDR1 SNHLY, CDR2 FYNNEI. The CDR3 is CASRGTANNEKLFF. CDR3 nucleotide sequence: TGTGCCAGCAGGGGGACGGCAAATAATGAAAAACTGTTTTTT.

The table lists this clonotype with a few counts. The gene calls are TRBV6-5 and TRBJ2-1; D is unclear. Germline CDR1 reads MNHEY; CDR2 reads SVGAGI. Deletions cut 6 bases from V and 5 bases from J, with 11 bases between. CDR3 length equals 13 residues. Written as DNA, the CDR3 is TGTGCCAGCAGGTTGGACGGAGACAATGAGCAGTTCTTC. Translation: CASRLDGDNEQFF.

This clonotype was seen at least ten times. This rearrangement joins TRBV20-1 to TRBJ2-1, with TRBD2 matching 10 bases. CDR1 and CDR2 (germline): DFQATT, SNEGSKA (reference sequence). This CDR3 region has 15 residues. V was pared by 6 bases and J by 12 bases, with 17 bases of the junction left unmatched. The CDR3 reads CSAQHLAGERSGQFF. CDR3 DNA: TGCAGTGCCCAGCACCTAGCGGGAGAGAGGTCAGGGCAGTTCTTC.

The chain uses TRBV5-1 and TRBJ2-5; D unresolved. Germline-derived CDR1 and CDR2 are SGHRS and YFSETQ. CDR3 length: 15 residues. Trimming stripped 1 base from V and 5 bases from J, with 15 bases between. The CDR3 protein is CASSLWGSEWETQYF. The CDR3, as DNA: TGCGCCAGCAGCTTGTGGGGATCGGAGTGGGAGACCCAGTACTTC.

The chain is built from TRBV27 and TRBJ1-5; 11 nucleotides agree with TRBD1. The germline CDR1 and CDR2 sequences are MNHEY and SMNVEV (reference sequence). Trimming at V came to 6 bases and at J to 6 bases, leaving 10 bases not matched to a gene. The CDR3 is 16 residues long. The CDR3 nucleotides are TGTGCCAGCAGCCCTTATCGGGACAGGGGGAGTCAGCCCCAGCATTTT. Amino acid sequence: CASSPYRDRGSQPQHF.

This clonotype was counted once. The junction does not match germline at one end; this may be a read error. The J gene is TRBJ2-5, the V gene TRBV9, with D tentatively TRBD1 or TRBD2 (5 bases each). Germline V gene data show CDR1 as SGDLS and CDR2 as YYNGEE. This CDR3 spans 15 amino acids. The CDR3 DNA is TGTGCCGGCAGCGTAGAAATGGGTGGGGGAGAGACCCAGTACTTC. Translation: CAGSVEMGGGETQYF.

This clonotype was observed a handful of times. The rearrangement uses TRBV28 and TRBJ2-1; D is undetermined. Germline CDR1 MDHEN, CDR2 SYDVKM. This CDR3 has 14 residues. Trimming left V 9 bases short and J 0 bases short, with 12 bases between. The CDR3 sequence is CASISGNSYNEQFF. CDR3 DNA: TGTGCCAGTATAAGTGGGAACTCCTACAATGAGCAGTTCTTC.

Ten or more counts support this clonotype. This sequence joins TRBV4-2 and TRBJ2-7, with no clear D. The V end was cut by 0 bases, the J end by 2 bases, with 11 bases between. Germline CDR1 reads LGHNA; CDR2 reads YNFKEQ. The CDR3 totals 15 residues. The CDR3: CASSQDESVTYEQYF. Here the CDR3 DNA reads TGTGCCAGCAGCCAAGATGAGTCGGTGACCTACGAGCAGTACTTC.

This chain joins TRBV4-2 and TRBJ2-1, with a possible D match to TRBD1 (6 bases). Germline V gene data show CDR1 as LGHNA and CDR2 as YNFKEQ. Trimming shortened V by 4 bases and J by 6 bases, and 13 bases separated the two germline ends. CDR3 length equals 14 residues. The CDR3 sequence: CASSRDGGRNEQFF. The CDR3 nucleotides are TGTGCCAGCAGCCGAGATGGGGGCCGCAATGAGCAGTTCTTC.

This clonotype was seen ten or more times. The chain combines TRBV20-1 with TRBJ2-3, with 11 bases fitting TRBD2. Germline V gives CDR1 DFQATT, CDR2 SNEGSKA (reference sequence). CDR3 length: 16 residues. V lost 6 bases and J lost 0; bases outside the gene matches: 8. The CDR3 region has the DNA TGCAGTGCGTCCAAAGGGACTAGCGGTAGCACAGATACGCAGTATTTT. This translates into CSASKGTSGSTDTQYF.

This clonotype was seen a handful of times. The chain couples TRBV20-1 to TRBJ2-1, with D perhaps TRBD2 (5 bases). Germline V gene lookup returns CDR1 DFQATT and CDR2 SNEGSKA (reference sequence). This CDR3 region has 15 residues. V lost 5 bases and J 4 bases, leaving 18 bases between the germline ends. Written as DNA, the CDR3 is TGCAGTGCTCCTGATCTTCGGGAAGGATACAATGAGCAGTTCTTC. Its protein is CSAPDLREGYNEQFF.

This clonotype was recorded at least ten times. This rearrangement joins TRBV11-2 to TRBJ2-5; D is unresolved. In germline, CDR1 is SGHAT, CDR2 FQNNGV. There are 16 residues in the CDR3. Between the trimmed V and J ends, which lost 3 bases and 5 bases, there was a span of 19 bases. The CDR3 sequence: CASSFGSENNGETQYF. The CDR3, as DNA: TGTGCCAGCAGCTTCGGCAGCGAGAATAACGGGGAGACCCAGTACTTC.

The rearrangement joins TRBV4-1 to TRBJ1-5, with no clear D. The V gene's germline CDR1 is MGHRA and CDR2 YSYEKL. CDR3 length equals 15 residues. The V end was cut by 0 bases, the J end by 8 bases, with 14 bases between. The CDR3 bases are TGCGCCAGCAGCCAAGAATGGAGTGGCGGTAAGCCCCAGCATTTT. Its translation is CASSQEWSGGKPQHF.

The sample holds a few counts of this clonotype. V is TRBV6-2 or TRBV6-3 and J is TRBJ1-2; no reliable D call. There are 13 residues in the CDR3. Trimming stripped 2 bases from V and 9 bases from J, with 13 bases between. The germline V gene has CDR1 MNHEY and CDR2 SVGEGT. As DNA, the CDR3 is TGTGCCAGCAGTTACAGACGGACTCAGCGCTACACCTTC. This gives the protein CASSYRRTQRYTF.

V gene TRBV20-1 combines with J gene TRBJ2-5; TRBD1 agrees at 9 bases. The CDR3 length is 14 residues. Germline assignment: CDR1 DFQATT and CDR2 SNEGSKA (reference sequence). CDR3 sequence: CTAERTGVGETQYF. CDR3 bases: TGCACCGCTGAGCGGACAGGGGTTGGAGAGACCCAGTACTTC.

This clonotype was counted many times. The chain employs TRBV15 and TRBJ2-1; 11 positions agree with TRBD2. V lost 0 bases to trimming and J lost 3 bases; unmatched junction nucleotides: 4. The CDR3 is made up of 17 amino acids. CDR1 is LNHNV, CDR2 YYDKDF, per germline (reference sequence). The CDR3: CATSRDTGLADYNEQFF. Here the CDR3 DNA reads TGTGCCACCAGCAGAGATACGGGACTAGCGGACTACAATGAGCAGTTCTTC.